A selection of T cell receptor beta chains follows, all from one sample in a study of blood T cell repertoires in COVID-19. TCRdb keeps only in-frame clones here, not all; method: immunoSEQ multiplex PCR. There are some 210,000 clones in the sample; 70% to 90% occur only once, and 5% to 8% lies in the top ten. The sequenced material came from peripheral blood. The receptors stem from a woman aged 40 to 55 who had recovered from COVID-19. CDR3s include the opening cysteine and the closing phenylalanine or tryptophan.

V	J	CDR3
TRBV27	TRBJ1-2	CASSSLGSTGDGYTF
TRBV7-9	TRBJ2-5	CASSWGREQETQYF
TRBV10-3	TRBJ2-5	CAISGEYQETQYF
TRBV7-3	TRBJ2-6	CASSLETGFVLTF
TRBV27	TRBJ2-1	CASTHGASGTNEQFF
TRBV4-1	TRBJ2-7	CASIGGAENEQYF
TRBV30	TRBJ2-5	CAWSVQGRGETQYF
TRBV24-1	TRBJ2-1	CATSAGGGFRVNEQFF
TRBV2	TRBJ2-3	CASSMGLAGADTQYF
TRBV27	TRBJ1-5	CASSFGQHSNQPQHF
TRBV27	TRBJ1-6	CASSLYADRTYNSPLHF
TRBV20-1	TRBJ1-3	CSASLDRGNTIYF
TRBV27	TRBJ1-2	CASSLGQFYGYTF
TRBV10-3	TRBJ1-2	CAISGTGITLNGYTF
TRBV5-6	TRBJ1-1	CASSLGNRGDTEAFF
TRBV27	TRBJ2-1	CASSLVGGLGNEQFF
TRBV5-8	TRBJ2-7	CASSLSGSHEQYF
TRBV6-6	TRBJ2-2	CASRQGLAGAGGELFF
TRBV14	TRBJ2-3	CASSLGRLAGYTDTQYF
TRBV29-1	TRBJ2-7	CSVGGTYEQYF
TRBV6-5	TRBJ2-4	CASRGAGENIQYF
TRBV4-2	TRBJ2-7	CASSQQGSDPYEQYF
TRBV18	TRBJ1-5	CASSPTSGNQPQHF
TRBV3-1/TRBV3-2	TRBJ2-7	CASSHGPGLAEYEQYF
TRBV5-1	TRBJ2-1	CASSLSTGGTYNEQFF
TRBV4-1	TRBJ1-4	CASSQDPTGINEKLFF
TRBV6-5	TRBJ1-1	CASRATGNTEAFF
TRBV7-9	TRBJ1-4	CASSLSGGTNEKLFF
TRBV5-1	TRBJ2-3	CASRRSGKIDTQYF
TRBV3-1/TRBV3-2	TRBJ1-2	CASSPVSKRGGYTF
TRBV6-6	TRBJ2-7	CASSPSGRAHSFYEQYF
TRBV28	TRBJ2-7	CASSSEGAPYEQYF
TRBV18	TRBJ2-2	CAIRARDKNTGELFF
TRBV2	TRBJ2-3	CASNQGQNTQYF
TRBV20-1	TRBJ1-3	CSASNPAGNLGNTIYF
TRBV19	TRBJ2-7	CASSQRDWNYEQYF
TRBV6-6	TRBJ2-7	CASRRLAGGPYEQYF
TRBV5-1	TRBJ2-1	CASSLAAGPYNEQFF
TRBV4-1	TRBJ2-5	CASSQDEGQQETQYF
TRBV18	TRBJ2-1	CASSPGLAGGLNEQFF
TRBV29-1	TRBJ2-2	CSVTPGQSNTGELFF
TRBV27	TRBJ1-6	CASSLWDRGSSPLHF
TRBV10-3	TRBJ2-7	CAISASVRDEQYF
TRBV28	TRBJ2-7	CASSLFSGHRLKDYEQYF
TRBV19	TRBJ1-5	CASSIRPGWTGAGAQPQHF
TRBV28	TRBJ2-7	CASSPPGTGYEQYF